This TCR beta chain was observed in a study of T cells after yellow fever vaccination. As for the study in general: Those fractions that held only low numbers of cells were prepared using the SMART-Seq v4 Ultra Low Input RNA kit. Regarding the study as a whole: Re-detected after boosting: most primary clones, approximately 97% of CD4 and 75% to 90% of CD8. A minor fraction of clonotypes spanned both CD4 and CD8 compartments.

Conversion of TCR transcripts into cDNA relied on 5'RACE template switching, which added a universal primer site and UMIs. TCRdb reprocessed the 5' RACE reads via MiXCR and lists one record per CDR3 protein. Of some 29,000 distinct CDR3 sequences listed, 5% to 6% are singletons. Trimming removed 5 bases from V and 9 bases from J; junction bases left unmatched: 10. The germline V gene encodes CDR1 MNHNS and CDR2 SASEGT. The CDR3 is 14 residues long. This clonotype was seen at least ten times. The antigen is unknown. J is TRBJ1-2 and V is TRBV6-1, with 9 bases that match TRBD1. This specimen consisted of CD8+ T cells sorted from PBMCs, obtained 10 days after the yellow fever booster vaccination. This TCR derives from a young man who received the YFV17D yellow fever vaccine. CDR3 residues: CASSKGGDRESYTF. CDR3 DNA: TGTGCCAGCAGTAAAGGCGGGGACAGGGAGAGCTACACCTTC.